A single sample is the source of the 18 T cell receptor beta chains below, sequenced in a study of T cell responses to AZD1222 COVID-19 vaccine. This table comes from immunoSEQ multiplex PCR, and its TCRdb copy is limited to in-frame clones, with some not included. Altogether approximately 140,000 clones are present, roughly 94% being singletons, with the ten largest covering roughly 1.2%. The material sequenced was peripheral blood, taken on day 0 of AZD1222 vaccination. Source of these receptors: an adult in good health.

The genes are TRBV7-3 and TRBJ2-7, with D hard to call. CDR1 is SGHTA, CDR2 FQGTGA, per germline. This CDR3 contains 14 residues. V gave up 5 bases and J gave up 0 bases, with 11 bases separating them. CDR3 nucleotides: TGTGCCAGCAGCGATACCGAGAGCTCCTACGAGCAGTACGTC. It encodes CASSDTESSYEQYV.

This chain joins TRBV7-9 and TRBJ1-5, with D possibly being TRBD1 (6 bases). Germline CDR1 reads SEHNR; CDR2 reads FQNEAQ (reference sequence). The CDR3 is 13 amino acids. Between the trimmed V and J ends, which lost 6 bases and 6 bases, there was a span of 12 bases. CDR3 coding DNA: TGTGCCAGCAGATCAGGGGAGGGTCAGCCCCAGCATTTT. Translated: CASRSGEGQPQHF. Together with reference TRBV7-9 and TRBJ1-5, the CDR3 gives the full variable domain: DTGVSQNPRHKITKRGQNVTFRCDPISEHNRLYWYRQTLGQGPEFLTYFQNEAQLEKSRLLSDRFSAERPKGSFSTLEIQRTEQGDSAMYLCASRSGEGQPQHFGDGTRLSIL.

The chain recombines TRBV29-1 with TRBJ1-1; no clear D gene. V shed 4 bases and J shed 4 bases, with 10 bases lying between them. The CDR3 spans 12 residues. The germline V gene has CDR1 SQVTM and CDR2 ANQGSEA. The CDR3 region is CSVVQEITEAFF. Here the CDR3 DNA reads TGCAGCGTTGTTCAGGAGATCACTGAAGCTTTCTTT.

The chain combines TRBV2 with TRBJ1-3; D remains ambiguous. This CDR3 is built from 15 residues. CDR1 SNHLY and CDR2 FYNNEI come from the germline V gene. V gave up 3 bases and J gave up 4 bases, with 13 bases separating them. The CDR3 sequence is CASSDRGVSGNTIYF. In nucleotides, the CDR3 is TGTGCCAGCAGTGATCGTGGGGTCTCGGGAAACACCATATATTTT.

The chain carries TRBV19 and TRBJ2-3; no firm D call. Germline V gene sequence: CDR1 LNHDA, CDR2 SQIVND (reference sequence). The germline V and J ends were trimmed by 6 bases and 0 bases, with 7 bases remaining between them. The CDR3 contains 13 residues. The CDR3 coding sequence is TGTGCCAGTAGGCACCCTAGCACAGATACGCAGTATTTT. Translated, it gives CASRHPSTDTQYF.

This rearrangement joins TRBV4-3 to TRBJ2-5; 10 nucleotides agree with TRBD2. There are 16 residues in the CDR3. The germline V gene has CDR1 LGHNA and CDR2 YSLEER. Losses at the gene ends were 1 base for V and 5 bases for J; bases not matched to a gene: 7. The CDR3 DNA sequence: TGCGCCAGCAGCCAAGGGAGTAGCGGGAGGCTGGAGACCCAGTACTTC. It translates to CASSQGSSGRLETQYF.

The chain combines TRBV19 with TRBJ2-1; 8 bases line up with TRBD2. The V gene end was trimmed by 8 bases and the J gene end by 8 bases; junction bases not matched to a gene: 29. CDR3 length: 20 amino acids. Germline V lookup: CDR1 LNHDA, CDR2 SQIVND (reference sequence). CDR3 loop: CASQYTPSRTREGLKDEQFF. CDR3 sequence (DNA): TGTGCCAGTCAGTATACCCCTTCTAGGACTCGGGAGGGCCTGAAGGATGAGCAGTTCTTC.

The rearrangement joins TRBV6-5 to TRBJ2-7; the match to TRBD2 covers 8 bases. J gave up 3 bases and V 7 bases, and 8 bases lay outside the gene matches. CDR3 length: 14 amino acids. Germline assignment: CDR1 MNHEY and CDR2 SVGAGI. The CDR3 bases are TGTGCCAGCACCCCTGGACTAGCCCGCTACGAGCAGTACGTC. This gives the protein CASTPGLARYEQYV.

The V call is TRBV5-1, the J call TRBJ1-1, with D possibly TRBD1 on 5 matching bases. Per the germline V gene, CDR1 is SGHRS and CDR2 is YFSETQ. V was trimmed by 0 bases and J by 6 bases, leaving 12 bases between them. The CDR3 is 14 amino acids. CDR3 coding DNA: TGCGCCAGCAGCTTGGGAGGTCAGGGCCCTGAAGCTTTCTTT. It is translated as CASSLGGQGPEAFF.

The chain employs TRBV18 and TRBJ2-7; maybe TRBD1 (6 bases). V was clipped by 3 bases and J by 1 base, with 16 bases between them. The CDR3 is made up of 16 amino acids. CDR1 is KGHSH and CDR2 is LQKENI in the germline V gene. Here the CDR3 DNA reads TGTGCCAGCTCACCGCTCGGGACATCCCGGTCCTACGAGCAGTACGTC. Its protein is CASSPLGTSRSYEQYV.

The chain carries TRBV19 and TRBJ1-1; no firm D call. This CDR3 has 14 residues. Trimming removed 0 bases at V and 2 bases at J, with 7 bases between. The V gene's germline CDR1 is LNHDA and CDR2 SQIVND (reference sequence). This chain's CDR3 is CASSIETRNTEAFF. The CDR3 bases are TGTGCCAGTAGTATAGAGACGAGAAACACTGAAGCTTTCTTT.

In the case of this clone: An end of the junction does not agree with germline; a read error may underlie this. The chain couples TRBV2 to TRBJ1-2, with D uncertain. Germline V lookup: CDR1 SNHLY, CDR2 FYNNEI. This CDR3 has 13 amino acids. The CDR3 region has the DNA TGTGCCAGCAGTGACGTACGGCGGTTTATCCACGCCTTC. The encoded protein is CASSDVRRFIHAF.

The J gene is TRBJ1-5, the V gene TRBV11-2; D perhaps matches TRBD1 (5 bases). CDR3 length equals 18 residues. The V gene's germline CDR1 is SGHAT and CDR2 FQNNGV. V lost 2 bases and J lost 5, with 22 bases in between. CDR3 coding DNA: TGTGCCAGCAGCTTACAATCCCCCGGGCAGGGAGGGGATCAGCCCCAGCATTTT. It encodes CASSLQSPGQGGDQPQHF.

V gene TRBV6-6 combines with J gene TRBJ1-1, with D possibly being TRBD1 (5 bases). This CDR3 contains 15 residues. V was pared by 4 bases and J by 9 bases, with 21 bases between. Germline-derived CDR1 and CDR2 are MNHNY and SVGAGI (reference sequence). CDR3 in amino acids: CASSSPRDAGNQAFF. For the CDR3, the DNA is TGTGCCAGCAGTTCTCCCCGGGACGCCGGGAACCAAGCTTTCTTT.

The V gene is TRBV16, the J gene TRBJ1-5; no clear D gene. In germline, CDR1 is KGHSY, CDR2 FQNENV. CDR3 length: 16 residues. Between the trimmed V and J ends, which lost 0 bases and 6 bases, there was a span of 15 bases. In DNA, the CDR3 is TGTGCCAGCAGCCAATCGCCCGGGGAGGGCACTCAGCCCCAGCATTTT. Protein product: CASSQSPGEGTQPQHF.

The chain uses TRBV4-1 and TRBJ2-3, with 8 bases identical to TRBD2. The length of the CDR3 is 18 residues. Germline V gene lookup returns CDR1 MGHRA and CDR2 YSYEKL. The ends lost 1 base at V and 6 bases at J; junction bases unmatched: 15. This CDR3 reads CASSQGLLYSGIYDTQYF. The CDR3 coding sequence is TGCGCCAGCAGCCAAGGCCTCCTCTATAGCGGGATTTATGATACGCAGTATTTT.

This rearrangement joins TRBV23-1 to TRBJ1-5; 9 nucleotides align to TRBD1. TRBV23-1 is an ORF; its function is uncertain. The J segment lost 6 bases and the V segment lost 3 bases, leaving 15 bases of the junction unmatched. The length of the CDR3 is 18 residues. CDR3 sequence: CASSHPPGQGIEGQPQHF. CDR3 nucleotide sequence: TGCGCCAGCAGTCATCCTCCGGGACAGGGAATCGAGGGTCAGCCCCAGCATTTT.

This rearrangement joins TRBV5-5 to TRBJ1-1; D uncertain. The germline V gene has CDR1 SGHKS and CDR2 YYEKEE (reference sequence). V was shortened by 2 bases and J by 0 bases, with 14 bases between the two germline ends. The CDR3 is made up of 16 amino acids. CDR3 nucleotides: TGTGCCAGCAGCTTATTAGGCGGAGGTGTGAACACTGAAGCTTTCTTT. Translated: CASSLLGGGVNTEAFF.